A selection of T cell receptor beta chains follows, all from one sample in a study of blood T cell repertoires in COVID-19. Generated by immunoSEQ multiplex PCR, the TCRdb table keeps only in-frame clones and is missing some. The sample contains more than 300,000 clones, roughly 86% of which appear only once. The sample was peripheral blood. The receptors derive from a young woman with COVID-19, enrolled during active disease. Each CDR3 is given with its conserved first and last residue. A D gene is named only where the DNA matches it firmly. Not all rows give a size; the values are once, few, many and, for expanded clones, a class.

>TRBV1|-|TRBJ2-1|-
CTSSWGPGQGAWTSGNEQFF
TGCACCAGCAGCTGGGGACCGGGACAGGGGGCTTGGACTAGCGGGAATGAGCAGTTCTTC
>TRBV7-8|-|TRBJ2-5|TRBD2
CASRRTSLETQYF
TGTGCCAGCAGGCGGACTAGTTTGGAGACCCAGTACTTC
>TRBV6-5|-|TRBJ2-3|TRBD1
CASRTGQNTDTQYF
TGTGCCAGCAGGACGGGACAGAACACAGATACGCAGTATTTT
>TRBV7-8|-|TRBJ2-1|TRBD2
CASSLRGASGQYNEQFF
TGTGCCAGCAGCCTCCGGGGAGCTAGCGGGCAATACAATGAGCAGTTCTTC
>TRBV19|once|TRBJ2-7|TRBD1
CASKEGQGYEQYF
TGTGCCAGTAAGGAGGGACAGGGCTACGAGCAGTACTTC
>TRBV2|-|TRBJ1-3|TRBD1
CASSGDRENTIYF
TGTGCCAGCAGTGGGGACAGGGAGAACACCATATATTTT
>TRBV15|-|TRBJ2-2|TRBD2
CATSRDGVAGTNGELFF
TGTGCCACCAGCAGAGATGGGGTAGCGGGAACGAACGGGGAGCTGTTTTTT
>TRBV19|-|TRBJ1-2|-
CASSQKRDNHYGYTF
TGTGCCAGTAGCCAAAAGAGGGACAATCACTATGGCTACACCTTC
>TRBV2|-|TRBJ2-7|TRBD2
CASVLAGGYEQYF
TGTGCCAGTGTACTAGCGGGAGGTTACGAGCAGTACTTC
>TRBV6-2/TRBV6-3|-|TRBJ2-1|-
CASSTSGTPNDEQFF
TGTGCCAGCAGTACATCCGGGACTCCAAACGATGAGCAGTTCTTC
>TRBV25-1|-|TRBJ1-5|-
CASSEYNSFNQPQHF
TGTGCCAGCAGTGAATATAACAGCTTCAATCAGCCCCAGCATTTT
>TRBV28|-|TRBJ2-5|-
CASSFIGRGETQYF
TGTGCCAGCAGTTTTATAGGGAGGGGGGAGACCCAGTACTTC
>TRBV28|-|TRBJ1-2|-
CASSLPRGDYGYTF
TGTGCCAGCAGTTTACCCCGGGGGGACTATGGCTACACCTTC
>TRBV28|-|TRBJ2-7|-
CASAGPYEQYF
TGTGCCAGCGCGGGCCCTTACGAGCAGTACTTC
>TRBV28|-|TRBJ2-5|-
CASSPIGTPRETQYF
TGTGCCAGCAGTCCTATCGGCACGCCGCGGGAGACCCAGTACTTC
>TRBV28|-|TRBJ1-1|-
CASSLARAMNTEAFF
TGTGCCAGCAGTTTGGCCAGGGCAATGAACACTGAAGCTTTCTTT
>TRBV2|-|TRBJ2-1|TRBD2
CASSIPWEGLYNEQFF
TGTGCCAGCAGTATTCCGTGGGAGGGCCTTTACAATGAGCAGTTCTTC
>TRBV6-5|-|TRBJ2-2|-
CASSYSVSRDTGELFF
TGTGCCAGCAGTTACTCGGTTTCCCGGGACACCGGGGAGCTGTTTTTT
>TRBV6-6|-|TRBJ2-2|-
CASSYELEVGELFF
TGTGCCAGCAGTTATGAACTAGAGGTCGGGGAGCTGTTTTTT
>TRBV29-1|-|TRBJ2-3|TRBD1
CSLQGNTDTQYF
TGCAGCTTACAGGGGAACACAGATACGCAGTATTTT